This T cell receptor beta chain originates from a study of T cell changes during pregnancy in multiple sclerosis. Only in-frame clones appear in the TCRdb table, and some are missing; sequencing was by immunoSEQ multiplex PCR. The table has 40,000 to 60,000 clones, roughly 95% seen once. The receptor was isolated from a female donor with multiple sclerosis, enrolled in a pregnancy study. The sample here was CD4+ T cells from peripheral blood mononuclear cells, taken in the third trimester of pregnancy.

This CDR3 is CASSPGTARGEQYF. CDR3 DNA sequence: TGTGCCAGCTCACCCGGAACTGCTAGGGGGGAGCAGTACTTC. This chain connects TRBV18 to TRBJ2-7; a weak D match, TRBD1 (6 bases). CDR3 length equals 14 residues. Germline loops: CDR1 KGHSH, CDR2 LQKENI. V shed 3 bases and J shed 7 bases, with 16 bases lying between them.